What follows describes a single T cell receptor (beta chain). No antigen is known for it. Germline V gives CDR1 SGHTA, CDR2 FQGNSA. V was pared by 5 bases and J by 2 bases, with 15 bases between. This CDR3 comprises 15 residues. The data derive from a study of T cell responses to AZD1222 COVID-19 vaccine. Overall study results and limits: With two AZD1222 doses given, Spike-specific TCR breadth and depth both rose.

Some clones are missing from TCRdb's copy, which holds only in-frame ones; the method was immunoSEQ multiplex PCR. The repertoire holds 90,000 to 150,000 clones, with around 90% as singletons. Sequences were derived from peripheral blood, sampled 28 days after the second AZD1222 dose. The J gene is TRBJ1-2, the V gene TRBV7-2, with D tentatively TRBD1 (6 bases). The sequence came from an adult who received the AZD1222 COVID-19 vaccine. The CDR3 DNA reads TGTGCCAGCAGCATAGACGGGACAAACAACTATGGCTACACCTTC. The encoded protein is CASSIDGTNNYGYTF.